This T cell receptor beta chain was profiled in a study of T-cell memory formation after mild COVID-19. MiXCR, run by TCRdb on the 5' RACE reads, gives a single entry per CDR3 protein. The sample holds about 88,000 distinct CDR3 sequences, nearly 25% seen once. What was sequenced was PBMCs or a T cell subset sorted from them (not recorded which). The receptor was derived from a man aged 18 to 29 who had mild COVID-19 (a few samples of this study predate the infection). Cell type and time point are not known.

The CDR3 here is CASSGTEETQYF. Written as DNA, the CDR3 is TGTGCCAGCAGTGGGACGGAAGAGACCCAGTACTTC. The J gene is TRBJ2-5, the V gene TRBV6-2 or TRBV6-3; D possibly matches TRBD1 or TRBD2 (5 bases each). The CDR3 runs to 12 residues. Germline CDR1 is MNHEY and CDR2 is SVGEGT. Trimming left V 5 bases short and J 3 bases short, with 7 bases between.